This T cell receptor (beta chain) was captured in a study of T cells in Graves' hyperthyroidism and ophthalmopathy. Study conclusions and caveats: Blood also showed most of the thyroid clonotypes that were expanded above 0.001.

Used for diagnoses were clinical symptoms, serum thyroxine and TRAb, thyroid ultrasound and orbital computed tomography. The junction had 13 bases not matched to a gene; V was cut back by 1 base and J by 3 bases. This CDR3 region has 17 residues. The V gene's germline CDR1 is GTSNPN and CDR2 SVGIG (reference sequence). The investigators amplified TCR beta CDR3 regions from RNA transcripts. The HTBI set primed first-round TCR CDR3 RT-PCR. Each CDR3 protein is one row after TCRdb ran MiXCR on the multiplex PCR reads. The table shows 640,000 or so distinct CDR3 sequences, with about 14% occurring only once. Ten or more counts support this clonotype. What it recognizes is unknown.

The source material was blood. The rearrangement links TRBV30 to TRBJ2-3; TRBD1 matches 7 bases. The clonotype comes from a young woman with Graves' ophthalmopathy. In DNA form, the CDR3 reads TGTGCCTGGAGTGCCTGGCGTGAGGGGGCTTGGACAGATACGCAGTATTTT. Protein: CAWSAWREGAWTDTQYF.